One sample yielded the 26 T cell receptor beta chains listed below, sequenced in a study of blood T cell repertoires in COVID-19. Sequencing was performed with immunoSEQ multiplex PCR; in TCRdb, only in-frame clones are kept and a portion is missing. The profile shows 70,000 to 95,000 clones, about 73% of them singletons. The sample consisted of peripheral blood. The receptors were gathered from a man between 60 and 75 years old with COVID-19, enrolled during active disease.

In this sample, this clone turned up a few times. The chain employs TRBV3-1 (or the pseudogene TRBV3-2) and TRBJ1-1; D unclear. V lost 5 bases to trimming and J lost 10 bases, with 23 bases between them. Germline lookup yields CDR1 LGHDT and CDR2 YNNKEL (reference sequence). The CDR3 is 15 residues long. The CDR3 here is CASSSTPGNGGRAFF. CDR3 nucleotide sequence: TGTGCCAGCAGCTCTACGCCGGGGAACGGAGGGAGAGCTTTCTTT.

Remarks on this clone: Other DNA sequences in the same sample also yield this CDR3. V and J are TRBV5-5 and TRBJ2-3; 9 positions agree with TRBD2. This CDR3 comprises 16 residues. Trimming cost V 10 bases and J 14 bases; bases outside gene matches: 26. Germline assignment: CDR1 SGHKS and CDR2 YYEKEE (reference sequence). The CDR3 sequence is CARCWGGGGRALPGYF. CDR3 bases: TGTGCCCGCTGCTGGGGCGGGGGGGGGCGGGCCCTCCCTGGGTATTTT.

The chain employs TRBV7-9 and TRBJ2-7; D possibly corresponds to TRBD2 (6 bases). The V end was cut by 4 bases, the J end by 7 bases, with 23 bases between. Germline values: CDR1 SEHNR, CDR2 FQNEAQ (reference sequence). The CDR3 length is 16 residues. The CDR3 region is CASSWGRTTTYDEQYF. In DNA, the CDR3 is TGTGCCAGCAGCTGGGGGAGGACGACTACCTACGATGAGCAGTACTTC.

The chain employs TRBV11-2 and TRBJ2-7, with no clear D. Germline V gives CDR1 SGHAT, CDR2 FQNNGV. Trimming left V 4 bases short and J 5 bases short, with 6 bases between. The CDR3 loop spans 11 amino acids. CDR3 in DNA: TGTGCCAGCAGCTCACGGGACGAGCAGTACTTC. As protein: CASSSRDEQYF.

The CDR3 bases are TGTGCCAGCAGCCCCCAGCCGGCCTCAACAAATCGGGGGAACACTGAAGCTTTCTTT. As protein: CASSPQPASTNRGNTEAFF. This chain uses TRBV9 with TRBJ1-1; D uncertain. The germline V gene encodes CDR1 SGDLS and CDR2 YYNGEE. CDR3 size: 19 residues. V was clipped by 4 bases and J by 1 base, with 26 bases between them.

The V gene is TRBV2, the J gene TRBJ1-2; D perhaps matches TRBD1 (6 bases). The CDR3 loop spans 13 amino acids. V lost 11 bases, J lost 7 bases, and 20 bases lay in between. In germline, CDR1 is SNHLY, CDR2 FYNNEI. CDR3 sequence reads: CACGQQAFFGYTF. The CDR3 region has the DNA TGTGCCTGTGGACAGCAAGCCTTTTTTGGCTACACCTTC.

The chain employs TRBV9 and TRBJ2-3; 10 nucleotides match TRBD2. Germline V gives CDR1 SGDLS, CDR2 YYNGEE. The CDR3 runs to 15 residues. V lost 6 bases, J lost 7 bases, and 11 bases stayed unmatched. For the CDR3, the DNA is TGTGCCAGCACCCAGGGGAGCGGGGGGGGGTATACGCAGTATTTT. Translation: CASTQGSGGGYTQYF.

The V call is TRBV5-1, the J call TRBJ2-2, with a weak D call TRBD1 (5 bases). There are 15 residues in the CDR3. Germline CDR1 reads SGHRS; CDR2 reads YFSETQ. The germline V and J ends were trimmed by 5 bases and 0 bases, with 11 bases remaining between them. The CDR3 loop is CASRPDSANTGELFF. The DNA of the CDR3 is TGCGCCAGCAGACCAGACAGCGCGAACACCGGGGAGCTGTTTTTT. The whole variable domain, filled in from reference TRBV5-1 and TRBJ2-2, reads KAGVTQTPRYLIKTRGQQVTLSCSPISGHRSVSWYQQTPGQGLQFLFEYFSETQRNKGNFPGRFSGRQFSNSRSEMNVSTLELGDSALYLCASRPDSANTGELFFGEGSRLTVL.

The chain recombines TRBV30 with TRBJ1-3; 8 bases match TRBD1. Losses at the gene ends were 0 bases for V and 2 bases for J; bases not matched to a gene: 12. The CDR3 length is 18 residues. The germline CDR1 and CDR2 sequences are GTSNPN and SVGIG (reference sequence). CDR3 sequence: CAWSVRPGGESAGNTIYF. CDR3 in DNA: TGTGCCTGGAGTGTACGGCCAGGGGGCGAGTCGGCTGGAAACACCATATATTTT.

The chain uses TRBV5-3 and TRBJ2-7, with 7 bases fitting TRBD1. TRBV5-3 is designated an ORF whose function remains uncertain. There are 13 residues in the CDR3. After removal of 3 bases from V and 2 bases from J, the junction contained 2 bases not matched to a gene. In DNA, the CDR3 is TGTGCCAGAAGCTCCGGGACAGCCTACGAGCAGTACTTC. It codes for CARSSGTAYEQYF.

The V call is TRBV6-5, the J call TRBJ1-2, with 7 bases fitting TRBD1. J was trimmed by 0 bases and V by 6 bases; bases with no gene match: 4. Germline CDR1 MNHEY, CDR2 SVGAGI. This CDR3 is 14 amino acids long. The CDR3 sequence is CASRDRTTNYGYTF. Written as DNA, the CDR3 is TGTGCCAGCAGGGACAGGACTACTAACTATGGCTACACCTTC.

The chain couples TRBV14 to TRBJ2-7, with TRBD1 as a possible D gene (6 bases). The germline gives CDR1 SGHDN, CDR2 FVKESK. The CDR3 runs 17 residues. Trimming removed 3 bases at V and 3 bases at J, with 21 bases between. CDR3 nucleotide sequence: TGTGCCAGCAGCCAGATTCGAGGTGGCAGGGGCAGCTACGAGCAGTACTTC. Encoded protein: CASSQIRGGRGSYEQYF.

The gene calls are TRBV7-3 and TRBJ2-5; 9 nucleotides match TRBD2. The V segment lost 0 bases and the J segment 0 bases; nucleotides outside the gene matches: 2. The length of the CDR3 is 16 residues. The germline V gene has CDR1 SGHTA and CDR2 FQGTGA. Here the CDR3 DNA reads TGTGCCAGCAGCTTAACCCCTAGCGGGGACCAAGAGACCCAGTACTTC. It specifies CASSLTPSGDQETQYF.

The chain uses TRBV29-1 and TRBJ1-6; 8 nucleotides match TRBD1. The CDR3 contains 13 residues. Trimming at V came to 6 bases and at J to 9 bases, leaving 7 bases not matched to a gene. CDR1 and CDR2 from the germline V gene are SQVTM and ANQGSEA. This CDR3 is CSVQQGVGSPLHF. CDR3 DNA sequence: TGCAGCGTCCAACAGGGGGTAGGTTCACCCCTCCACTTT. Variable domain in full (rest from reference TRBV29-1 and TRBJ1-6): SAVISQKPSRDICQRGTSLTIQCQVDSQVTMMFWYRQQPGQSLTLIATANQGSEATYESGFVIDKFPISRPNLTFSTLTVSNMSPEDSSIYLCSVQQGVGSPLHFGNGTRLTVT.

The rearrangement links TRBV6-5 to TRBJ1-2; TRBD1 matches 8 bases. The V gene end was trimmed by 4 bases and the J gene end by 4 bases; junction bases not matched to a gene: 8. The CDR3 consists of 15 residues. In germline, CDR1 is MNHEY, CDR2 SVGAGI. In DNA, the CDR3 is TGTGCCAGCAGTTCTCGGACAGGGAGCACCTATGGCTACACCTTC. Protein product: CASSSRTGSTYGYTF.

V usage is TRBV7-8 and J usage is TRBJ2-3; D perhaps matches TRBD1 (7 bases). The V gene lost 5 bases and the J gene lost 1 base, with 13 bases spanning the gap. Looked up from germline, CDR1 is SGHVS and CDR2 is FQNEAQ. The CDR3 spans 15 residues. CDR3 coding DNA: TGTGCCAGCAGCGCAGGGGGGACAGGCACAGATACGCAGTATTTT. It is translated as CASSAGGTGTDTQYF.

The rearrangement links TRBV29-1 to TRBJ1-2, with 9 bases lining up with TRBD1. Germline CDR1 and CDR2: SQVTM and ANQGSEA. CDR3 length: 16 amino acids. Trimming removed 3 bases from V and 0 bases from J; junction bases left unmatched: 8. The CDR3 DNA is TGCAGCGTTGAGGGGGACAGGGTCCCGACTAACTATGGCTACACCTTC. Translation: CSVEGDRVPTNYGYTF.

This clone has just one count. The chain is built from TRBV6-5 and TRBJ1-5; 9 bases line up with TRBD1. J was trimmed by 1 base and V by 6 bases; bases with no gene match: 4. Germline values: CDR1 MNHEY, CDR2 SVGAGI. This CDR3 is 15 amino acids long. The CDR3 loop is CASRMDRGSNQPQHF. The DNA for the CDR3 is TGTGCCAGCAGAATGGACAGGGGAAGCAATCAGCCCCAGCATTTT.

The chain carries TRBV6-2 or TRBV6-3 and TRBJ2-5; D possibly corresponds to TRBD2 (6 bases). This CDR3 region has 14 residues. CDR1 and CDR2 from the germline V gene are MNHEY and SVGEGT. V gave up 0 bases and J gave up 6 bases, with 11 bases separating them. The CDR3 is CASSYSEGRKTQYF. The CDR3 DNA is TGTGCCAGCAGTTACTCGGAAGGGAGGAAGACCCAGTACTTC.

The rearrangement links TRBV7-9 to TRBJ2-7; weak D call: TRBD1 (5 bases). Germline CDR1 and CDR2: SEHNR and FQNEAQ (reference sequence). Deletions cut 5 bases from V and 0 bases from J, with 11 bases between. The length of the CDR3 is 14 residues. For the CDR3, the DNA is TGTGCCAGCAGCCTAGGACACAACTCCTACGAGCAGTACTTC. It specifies CASSLGHNSYEQYF.

This rearrangement joins TRBV27 to TRBJ2-7, with no clear D. Germline values: CDR1 MNHEY, CDR2 SMNVEV (reference sequence). The germline V and J ends were trimmed by 1 base and 8 bases, with 24 bases remaining between them. There are 17 residues in the CDR3. DNA for the CDR3: TGTGCCAGCAGTTTATTTTTAGCCTCTACTACGGTAGGCAAGCAGTACTTC. The encoded protein is CASSLFLASTTVGKQYF.

The genes are TRBV7-2 and TRBJ2-3; D is ambiguous. The CDR3 is made up of 15 amino acids. V was cut by 4 bases and J by 5 bases, with 16 bases left in between. The germline gives CDR1 SGHTA, CDR2 FQGNSA. CDR3 coding DNA: TGTGCCAGCAGCTACTCTGCCACCCGCGGAGATACGCAGTATTTT. It is translated as CASSYSATRGDTQYF.

The chain recombines TRBV7-6 with TRBJ1-4, with 10 bases fitting TRBD1. Per the germline V gene, CDR1 is SGHVS and CDR2 is FNYEAQ. This CDR3 has 15 amino acids. With V trimmed by 5 bases and J by 4 bases, 4 bases remained unmatched. The CDR3 spells CASSPGTGVNEKLFF. The CDR3 coding sequence is TGTGCCAGCAGCCCGGGGACAGGGGTTAATGAAAAACTGTTTTTT. Full variable domain (missing parts from reference TRBV7-6 and TRBJ1-4): GAGVSQSPRYKVTKRGQDVALRCDPISGHVSLYWYRQALGQGPEFLTYFNYEAQQDKSGLPNDRFSAERPEGSISTLTIQRTEQRDSAMYRCASSPGTGVNEKLFFGSGTQLSVL.

V usage is TRBV24-1 and J usage is TRBJ2-1; tentative D call: TRBD1 (5 bases). Trimming removed 4 bases at V and 8 bases at J, with 14 bases between. The CDR3 totals 14 residues. Germline V gene sequence: CDR1 KGHDR, CDR2 SFDVKD. CDR3 sequence: CATSDGSGFDEQFF. CDR3 DNA: TGTGCCACCAGTGACGGTTCAGGGTTCGATGAGCAGTTCTTC.

The rearrangement uses TRBV6-5 and TRBJ1-2; TRBD1 agrees at 9 bases. J was trimmed by 4 bases and V by 2 bases; bases with no gene match: 2. The CDR3 is made up of 14 amino acids. Looked up from germline, CDR1 is MNHEY and CDR2 is SVGAGI. The CDR3 nucleotides are TGTGCCAGCAGTTACCGGGGACAGGGCTATGGCTACACCTTC. Translation: CASSYRGQGYGYTF.

This sequence joins TRBV5-1 and TRBJ2-7; 7 nucleotides line up with TRBD2. The CDR3 is made up of 15 amino acids. Germline V gives CDR1 SGHRS, CDR2 YFSETQ. With 4 bases clipped from V and 3 bases from J, the junction kept 10 bases outside the gene matches. The CDR3 loop reads CASSGGGDGDYEQYF. CDR3 nucleotide sequence: TGCGCCAGCAGCGGCGGGGGAGACGGAGACTACGAGCAGTACTTC.